A selection of T cell receptor beta chains follows, all from one sample in a study of blood T cell repertoires in COVID-19. Here immunoSEQ multiplex PCR was the method, and the copy in TCRdb shows in-frame clones only, minus some. The data hold roughly 360,000 clones, with about 90% observed a single time. The sample consisted of PBMCs or T cells enriched from blood (not recorded which). Source of these receptors: a man aged 30-40 years who had recovered from COVID-19. CDR3s include the opening cysteine and the closing phenylalanine or tryptophan. A D gene is named only where the DNA matches it firmly. Expanded clones get a size class; other rows say once, few or many, or leave the size out.

d_gene: .
j_gene: TRBJ2-2
len: 13
v_gene: TRBV28
abundance: .
CDR3aa: CATWTTNTGELFF
CDR3nt: TGTGCCACCTGGACTACCAACACCGGGGAGCTGTTTTTT

d_gene: .
j_gene: TRBJ1-1
len: 16
v_gene: TRBV4-1
abundance: once
CDR3aa: CASSQDPSTGNTEAFF
CDR3nt: TGCGCCAGCAGCCAAGATCCTTCGACAGGGAACACTGAAGCTTTCTTT

d_gene: TRBD1
j_gene: TRBJ1-5
len: 14
v_gene: TRBV7-8
abundance: .
CDR3aa: CASSPGTVNQPQHF
CDR3nt: TGTGCCAGCAGCCCCGGGACAGTTAATCAGCCCCAGCATTTT

d_gene: TRBD1
j_gene: TRBJ1-1
len: 12
v_gene: TRBV27
abundance: .
CDR3aa: CASRAGGTEAFF
CDR3nt: TGTGCCAGCAGAGCAGGGGGCACTGAAGCTTTCTTT

d_gene: .
j_gene: TRBJ1-1
len: 16
v_gene: TRBV11-2
abundance: .
CDR3aa: CASSLTNGGPNTEAFF
CDR3nt: TGTGCCAGCAGCTTAACCAACGGGGGTCCGAACACTGAAGCTTTCTTT

d_gene: TRBD2
j_gene: TRBJ2-5
len: 14
v_gene: TRBV6-1
abundance: .
CDR3aa: CASSDSGGEETQYF
CDR3nt: TGTGCCAGCAGTGACAGCGGGGGGGAAGAGACCCAGTACTTC

d_gene: TRBD1
j_gene: TRBJ1-4
len: 14
v_gene: TRBV27
abundance: .
CDR3aa: CASSLGTGGEKLFF
CDR3nt: TGTGCCAGCAGTTTAGGGACAGGGGGTGAAAAACTGTTTTTT

d_gene: .
j_gene: TRBJ1-5
len: 12
v_gene: TRBV19
abundance: .
CDR3aa: CASSREDQPQHF
CDR3nt: TGTGCCAGTAGTAGGGAGGATCAGCCCCAGCATTTT

d_gene: .
j_gene: TRBJ1-1
len: 14
v_gene: TRBV10-1
abundance: .
CDR3aa: CASSEGDMNTEAFF
CDR3nt: TGCGCCAGCAGTGAGGGGGACATGAACACTGAAGCTTTCTTT

d_gene: TRBD2
j_gene: TRBJ2-1
len: 16
v_gene: TRBV3-1/TRBV3-2
abundance: .
CDR3aa: CASSPMTSGRSGEQFF
CDR3nt: TGTGCCAGCAGCCCAATGACTAGCGGGCGGTCCGGGGAGCAGTTCTTC

d_gene: .
j_gene: TRBJ2-5
len: 15
v_gene: TRBV10-1
abundance: .
CDR3aa: CASSESPTGQETQYF
CDR3nt: TGCGCCAGCAGTGAATCCCCCACAGGGCAAGAGACCCAGTACTTC

d_gene: TRBD2
j_gene: TRBJ2-1
len: 13
v_gene: TRBV7-8
abundance: .
CDR3aa: CAIERGGENEQFF
CDR3nt: TGTGCCATCGAGCGGGGGGGCGAAAATGAGCAGTTCTTC

d_gene: TRBD1
j_gene: TRBJ1-4
len: 16
v_gene: TRBV18
abundance: once
CDR3aa: CASSLKLTGGGEKLFF
CDR3nt: TGTGCCAGCTCACTAAAACTTACAGGGGGGGGTGAAAAACTGTTTTTT

d_gene: .
j_gene: TRBJ2-4
len: 13
v_gene: TRBV10-1
abundance: .
CDR3aa: CASSESDKNIQYF
CDR3nt: TGCGCCAGCAGTGAGTCGGACAAGAACATTCAGTACTTC

d_gene: TRBD1
j_gene: TRBJ1-5
len: 15
v_gene: TRBV2
abundance: once
CDR3aa: CASSERPGGYQPQHF
CDR3nt: TGTGCCAGCAGTGAAAGGCCAGGGGGGTATCAGCCCCAGCATTTT

d_gene: TRBD1
j_gene: TRBJ1-2
len: 16
v_gene: TRBV6-6
abundance: .
CDR3aa: CASSYERQGTPHGYTF
CDR3nt: TGTGCCAGCAGTTACGAGAGACAGGGGACCCCTCATGGCTACACCTTC

d_gene: .
j_gene: TRBJ1-1
len: 16
v_gene: TRBV2
abundance: .
CDR3aa: CASSEWPADYGTEAFF
CDR3nt: TGTGCCAGCAGTGAATGGCCGGCGGATTATGGCACTGAAGCTTTCTTT

d_gene: TRBD2
j_gene: TRBJ2-5
len: 15
v_gene: TRBV7-2
abundance: .
CDR3aa: CASTPRGGVQETQYF
CDR3nt: TGTGCCAGCACTCCTCGGGGGGGGGTCCAAGAGACCCAGTACTTC

d_gene: TRBD1
j_gene: TRBJ1-2
len: 17
v_gene: TRBV4-2
abundance: .
CDR3aa: CASSLRVGQGSPEGYTF
CDR3nt: TGTGCCAGCAGCCTAAGGGTGGGACAGGGGAGCCCAGAAGGCTACACCTTC

d_gene: TRBD2
j_gene: TRBJ2-5
len: 12
v_gene: TRBV11-2
abundance: .
CDR3aa: CASSFGGETQYF
CDR3nt: TGTGCCAGCAGCTTCGGGGGGGAGACCCAGTACTTC

d_gene: TRBD1
j_gene: TRBJ1-2
len: 15
v_gene: TRBV10-3
abundance: .
CDR3aa: CAISDRPTGGYGYTF
CDR3nt: TGTGCCATCAGTGATCGCCCAACAGGGGGCTATGGCTACACCTTC

d_gene: TRBD1
j_gene: TRBJ1-2
len: 14
v_gene: TRBV27
abundance: .
CDR3aa: CASSQGTGGYGYTF
CDR3nt: TGTGCCAGCAGCCAAGGGACAGGGGGCTATGGCTACACCTTC

d_gene: .
j_gene: TRBJ2-1
len: 15
v_gene: TRBV9
abundance: .
CDR3aa: CASSPRLGLYNEQFF
CDR3nt: TGTGCCAGCAGCCCGCGCTTGGGCCTTTACAATGAGCAGTTCTTC

d_gene: .
j_gene: TRBJ1-5
len: 15
v_gene: TRBV19
abundance: .
CDR3aa: CATRSEGTSNQPQHF
CDR3nt: TGTGCCACCCGGAGCGAGGGGACAAGCAATCAGCCCCAGCATTTT

d_gene: .
j_gene: TRBJ1-3
len: 14
v_gene: TRBV30
abundance: .
CDR3aa: CAWSVGGLGNTIYF
CDR3nt: TGTGCCTGGAGTGTGGGGGGGCTCGGAAACACCATATATTTT

d_gene: .
j_gene: TRBJ1-2
len: 14
v_gene: TRBV30
abundance: .
CDR3aa: CAWSADRDYYGYTF
CDR3nt: TGTGCCTGGAGTGCGGACAGAGATTACTATGGCTACACCTTC

d_gene: .
j_gene: TRBJ1-6
len: 17
v_gene: TRBV6-6
abundance: .
CDR3aa: CASSGSVRGSYNSPLHF
CDR3nt: TGTGCCAGCAGTGGATCCGTAAGGGGCTCCTATAATTCACCCCTCCACTTT

d_gene: .
j_gene: TRBJ1-5
len: 14
v_gene: TRBV7-2
abundance: .
CDR3aa: CASSLGVSRQPQHF
CDR3nt: TGTGCCAGCAGCTTAGGCGTATCGCGTCAGCCCCAGCATTTT

d_gene: .
j_gene: TRBJ2-1
len: 12
v_gene: TRBV18
abundance: .
CDR3aa: CASSLSNNEQFF
CDR3nt: TGTGCCAGCTCACTTTCAAACAATGAGCAGTTCTTC

d_gene: .
j_gene: TRBJ2-1
len: 16
v_gene: TRBV5-1
abundance: .
CDR3aa: CASSFYLGRWDNEQFF
CDR3nt: TGCGCCAGCAGCTTTTACCTAGGGAGGTGGGACAATGAGCAGTTCTTC

d_gene: .
j_gene: TRBJ1-2
len: 17
v_gene: TRBV18
abundance: .
CDR3aa: CASSRPDPNRGNYGYTF
CDR3nt: TGTGCCAGCTCACGTCCCGACCCTAACCGGGGGAACTATGGCTACACCTTC

d_gene: .
j_gene: TRBJ1-1
len: 11
v_gene: TRBV29-1
abundance: .
CDR3aa: CSGDVGAEAFF
CDR3nt: TGCAGCGGGGATGTAGGGGCTGAAGCTTTCTTT

d_gene: .
j_gene: TRBJ1-1
len: 15
v_gene: TRBV18
abundance: .
CDR3aa: CASSPPTVLNTEAFF
CDR3nt: TGTGCCAGCTCACCACCCACAGTCTTGAACACTGAAGCTTTCTTT

d_gene: .
j_gene: TRBJ2-7
len: 15
v_gene: TRBV15
abundance: .
CDR3aa: CATSKGQGGIYEQYF
CDR3nt: TGTGCCACCAGCAAGGGTCAGGGCGGGATCTACGAGCAGTACTTC

d_gene: .
j_gene: TRBJ2-5
len: 16
v_gene: TRBV4-3
abundance: once
CDR3aa: CASSQDTGGGRKTQYF
CDR3nt: TGCGCCAGCAGCCAAGATACGGGCGGGGGCCGAAAGACCCAGTACTTC

d_gene: .
j_gene: TRBJ1-1
len: 15
v_gene: TRBV19
abundance: .
CDR3aa: CASSIGGVPNTEAFF
CDR3nt: TGTGCCAGTAGTATAGGGGGGGTGCCGAACACTGAAGCTTTCTTT

d_gene: TRBD1
j_gene: TRBJ1-4
len: 14
v_gene: TRBV30
abundance: .
CDR3aa: CAWSVGTGNEKLFF
CDR3nt: TGTGCCTGGAGTGTCGGGACAGGGAATGAAAAACTGTTTTTT

d_gene: .
j_gene: TRBJ2-3
len: 17
v_gene: TRBV24-1
abundance: .
CDR3aa: CATSDAKTRTSTDTQYF
CDR3nt: TGTGCCACCAGTGACGCAAAGACAAGGACTAGCACAGATACGCAGTATTTT

d_gene: TRBD2
j_gene: TRBJ2-1
len: 15
v_gene: TRBV28
abundance: .
CDR3aa: CASRASGGAWNEQFF
CDR3nt: TGTGCCAGCAGGGCTAGCGGGGGGGCCTGGAATGAGCAGTTCTTC

d_gene: TRBD1
j_gene: TRBJ1-2
len: 16
v_gene: TRBV12-5
abundance: .
CDR3aa: CVVPSTNRGRHYGYTF
CDR3nt: TGCGTCGTTCCCTCTACAAACAGGGGGCGCCACTATGGCTACACCTTC

d_gene: TRBD2
j_gene: TRBJ2-1
len: 14
v_gene: TRBV30
abundance: few
CDR3aa: CAWTTSLKSNEQFF
CDR3nt: TGTGCCTGGACGACTAGCCTAAAGAGTAATGAGCAGTTCTTC

d_gene: TRBD1
j_gene: TRBJ1-2
len: 14
v_gene: TRBV14
abundance: .
CDR3aa: CASSQARQGGGYTF
CDR3nt: TGTGCCAGCAGCCAAGCTCGACAGGGAGGCGGCTACACCTTC